The source of this T cell receptor beta chain is a study of neoadjuvant anti-PD-1 for oral cavity cancer. Background on the study: Patients without progression received a fourth nivolumab dose around day 43, then surgical resection on days 50-56.

This CDR3 spans 17 amino acids. Germline V gene lookup returns CDR1 SGHDN and CDR2 FVKESK. V was pared by 1 base and J by 1 base, with 16 bases between. Study-level findings and limits: TCR analyses covered only a few patients per response group. Higher pretreatment Treg/Th17 ratios tracked higher pretreatment blood clonality.

This clone was counted a few times. Its target is unknown. Blood cells were analyzed directly, without culture or expansion. Profiled with immunoSEQ multiplex PCR; TCRdb holds only in-frame clones, not every one. The sample has 15,000 or so clones; about 60% are singletons. Material: PBMCs, obtained before nivolumab (anti-PD-1) treatment. The V gene is TRBV14, the J gene TRBJ1-1; D call uncertain. The TCR was taken from a person between 40 and 79 years old with oral cavity squamous cell carcinoma. The chain's CDR3 is CASSQGIIRPPNTEAFF. DNA for the CDR3: TGTGCCAGCAGCCAAGGCATAATCAGGCCCCCGAACACTGAAGCTTTCTTT.